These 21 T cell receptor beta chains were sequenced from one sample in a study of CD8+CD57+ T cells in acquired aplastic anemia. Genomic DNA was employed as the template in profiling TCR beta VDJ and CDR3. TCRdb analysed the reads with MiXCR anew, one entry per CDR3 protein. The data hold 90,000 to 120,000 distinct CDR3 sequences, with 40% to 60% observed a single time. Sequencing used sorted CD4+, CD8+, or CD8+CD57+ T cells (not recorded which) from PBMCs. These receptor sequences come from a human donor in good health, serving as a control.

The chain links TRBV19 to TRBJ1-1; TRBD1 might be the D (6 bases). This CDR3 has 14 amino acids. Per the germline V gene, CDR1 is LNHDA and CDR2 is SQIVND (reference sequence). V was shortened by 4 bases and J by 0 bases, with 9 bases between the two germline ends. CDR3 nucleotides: TGTGCCAGTAGTACTGGACAGTTGAACACTGAAGCTTTCTTT. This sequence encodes CASSTGQLNTEAFF.

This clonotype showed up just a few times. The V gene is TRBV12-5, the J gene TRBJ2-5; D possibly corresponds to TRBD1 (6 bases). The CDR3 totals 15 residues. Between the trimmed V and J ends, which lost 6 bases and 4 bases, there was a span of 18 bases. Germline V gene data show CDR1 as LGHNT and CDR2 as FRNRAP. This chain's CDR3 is CASGPAQGYSETQYF. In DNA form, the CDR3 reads TGTGCTAGTGGGCCGGCCCAGGGGTATTCAGAGACCCAGTACTTC.

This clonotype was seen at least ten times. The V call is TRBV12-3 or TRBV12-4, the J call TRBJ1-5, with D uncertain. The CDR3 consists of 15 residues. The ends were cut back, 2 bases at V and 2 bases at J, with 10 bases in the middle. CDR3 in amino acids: CASSLKGFGNQPQHF. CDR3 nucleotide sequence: TGTGCCAGCAGTTTAAAAGGGTTCGGCAATCAGCCCCAGCATTTT.

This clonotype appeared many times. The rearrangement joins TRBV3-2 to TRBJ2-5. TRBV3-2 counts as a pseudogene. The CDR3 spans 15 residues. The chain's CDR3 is CASSQELFEEETQYF. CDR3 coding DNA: TGTGCCAGCAGCCAAGAATTATTCGAGGAAGAGACCCAGTACTTC.

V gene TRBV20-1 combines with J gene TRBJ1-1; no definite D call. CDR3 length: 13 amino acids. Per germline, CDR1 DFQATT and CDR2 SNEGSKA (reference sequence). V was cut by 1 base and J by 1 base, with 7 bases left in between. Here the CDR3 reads CSARVTSNTEAFF. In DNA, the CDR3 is TGCAGTGCTAGAGTCACATCGAACACTGAAGCTTTCTTT.

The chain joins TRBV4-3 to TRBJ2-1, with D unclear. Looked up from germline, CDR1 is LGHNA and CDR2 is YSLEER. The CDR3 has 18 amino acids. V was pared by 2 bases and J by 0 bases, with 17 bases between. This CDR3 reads CASSQYTTAWVSYNEQFF. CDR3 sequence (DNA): TGCGCCAGCAGCCAATATACGACGGCCTGGGTCTCCTACAATGAGCAGTTCTTC.

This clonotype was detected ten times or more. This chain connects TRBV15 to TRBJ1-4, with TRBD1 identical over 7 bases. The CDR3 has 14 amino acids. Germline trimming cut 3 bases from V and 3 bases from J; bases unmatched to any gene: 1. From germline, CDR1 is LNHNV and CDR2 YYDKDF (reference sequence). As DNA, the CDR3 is TGTGCCACCAGCAGCGGGACAGCTAATGAAAAACTGTTTTTT. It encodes CATSSGTANEKLFF.

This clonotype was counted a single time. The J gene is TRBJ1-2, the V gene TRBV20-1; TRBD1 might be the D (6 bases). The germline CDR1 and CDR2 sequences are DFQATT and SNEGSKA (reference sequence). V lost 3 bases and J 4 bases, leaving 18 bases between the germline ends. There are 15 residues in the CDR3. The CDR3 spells CSASKTGGGGYGYTF. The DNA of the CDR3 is TGCAGTGCTAGCAAAACCGGTGGAGGGGGCTATGGCTACACCTTC.

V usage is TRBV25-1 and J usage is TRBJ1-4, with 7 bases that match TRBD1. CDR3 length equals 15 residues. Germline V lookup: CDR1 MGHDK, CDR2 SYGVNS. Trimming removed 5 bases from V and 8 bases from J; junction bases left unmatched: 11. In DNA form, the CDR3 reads TGTGCCAGCAGTAAACGTCAGGGGGTAGGAGAAAAACTGTTTTTT. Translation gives CASSKRQGVGEKLFF.

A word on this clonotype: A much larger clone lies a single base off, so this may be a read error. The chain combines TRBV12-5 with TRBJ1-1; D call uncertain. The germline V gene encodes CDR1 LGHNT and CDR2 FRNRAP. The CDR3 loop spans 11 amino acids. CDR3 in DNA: TGTGCTAGTGGTTTGGGCACTGAAGCTCTCTTT. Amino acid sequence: CASGLGTEALF.

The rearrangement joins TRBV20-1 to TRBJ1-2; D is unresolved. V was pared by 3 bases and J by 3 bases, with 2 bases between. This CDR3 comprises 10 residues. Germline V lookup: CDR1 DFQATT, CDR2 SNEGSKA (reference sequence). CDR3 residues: CSASDYGYTF. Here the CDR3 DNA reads TGCAGTGCTAGTGACTATGGCTACACCTTC.

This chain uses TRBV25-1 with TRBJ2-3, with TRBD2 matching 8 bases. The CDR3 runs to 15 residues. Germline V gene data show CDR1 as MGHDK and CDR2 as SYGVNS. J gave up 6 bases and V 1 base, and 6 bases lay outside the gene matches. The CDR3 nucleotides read TGTGCCAGCAGTGAATTCCGGGGGGGGCGTGATACGCAGTATTTT. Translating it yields CASSEFRGGRDTQYF.

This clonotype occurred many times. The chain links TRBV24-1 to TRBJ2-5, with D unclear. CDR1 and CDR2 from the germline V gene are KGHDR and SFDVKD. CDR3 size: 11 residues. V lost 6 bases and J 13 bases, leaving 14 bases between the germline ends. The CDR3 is CATSRIEGPYF. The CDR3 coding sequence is TGTGCCACCAGTCGAATCGAAGGGCCGTACTTC.

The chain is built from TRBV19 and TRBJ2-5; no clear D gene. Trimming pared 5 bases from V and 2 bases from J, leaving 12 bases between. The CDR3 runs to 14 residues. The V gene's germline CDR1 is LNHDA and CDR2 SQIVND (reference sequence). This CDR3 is CASSPPNGQETQYF. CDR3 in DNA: TGTGCCAGTAGTCCGCCGAATGGGCAAGAGACCCAGTACTTC.

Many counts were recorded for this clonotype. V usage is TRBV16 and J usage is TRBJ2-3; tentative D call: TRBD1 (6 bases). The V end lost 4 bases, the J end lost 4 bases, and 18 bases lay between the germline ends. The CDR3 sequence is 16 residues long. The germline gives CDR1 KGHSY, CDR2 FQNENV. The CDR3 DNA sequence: TGTGCCAGCAGCCTCACACCTCTAGAGGGGGCAGATACGCAGTATTTT. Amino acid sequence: CASSLTPLEGADTQYF.

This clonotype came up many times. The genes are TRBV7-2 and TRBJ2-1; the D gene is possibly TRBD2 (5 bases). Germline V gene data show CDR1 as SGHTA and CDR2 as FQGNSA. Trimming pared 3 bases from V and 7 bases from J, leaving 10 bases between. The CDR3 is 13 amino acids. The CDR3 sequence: CASSFDYANEQFF. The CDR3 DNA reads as TGTGCCAGCAGCTTCGACTATGCAAATGAGCAGTTCTTC.

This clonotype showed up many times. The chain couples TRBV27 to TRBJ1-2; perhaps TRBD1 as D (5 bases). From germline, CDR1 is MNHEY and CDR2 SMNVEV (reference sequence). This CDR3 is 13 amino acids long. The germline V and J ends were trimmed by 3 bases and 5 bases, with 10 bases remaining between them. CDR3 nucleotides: TGTGCCAGCAGTTTGGGGGTCGGATATGGCTACACCTTC. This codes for CASSLGVGYGYTF.

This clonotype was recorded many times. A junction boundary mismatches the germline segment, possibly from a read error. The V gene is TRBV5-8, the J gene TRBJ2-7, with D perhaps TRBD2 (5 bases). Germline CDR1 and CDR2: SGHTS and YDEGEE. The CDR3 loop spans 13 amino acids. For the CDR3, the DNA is TGTGCCAGCAGCTTGGATACGGGGTACGCGCAGTACTTC. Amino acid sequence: CASSLDTGYAQYF. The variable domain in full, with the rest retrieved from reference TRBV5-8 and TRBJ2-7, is EAGVTQSPTHLIKTRGQQATLRCSPISGHTSVYWYQQALGLGLQFLLWYDEGEERNRGNFPPRFSGRQFPNYSSELNVNALELEDSALYLCASSLDTGYAQYFGPGTRLTVT.

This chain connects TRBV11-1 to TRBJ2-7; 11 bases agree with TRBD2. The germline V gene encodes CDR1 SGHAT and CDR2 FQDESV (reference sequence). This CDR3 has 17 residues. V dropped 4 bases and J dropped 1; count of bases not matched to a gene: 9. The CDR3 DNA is TGTGCCAGCAGCTCGCGGCTCGGGACTAGCGGATCCTACGAGCAGTACTTC. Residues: CASSSRLGTSGSYEQYF.

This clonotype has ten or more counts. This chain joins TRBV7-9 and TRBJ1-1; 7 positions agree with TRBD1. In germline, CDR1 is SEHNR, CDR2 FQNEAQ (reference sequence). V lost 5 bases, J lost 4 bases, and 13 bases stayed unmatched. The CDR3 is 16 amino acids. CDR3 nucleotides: TGTGCCAGCAGCACCCACCTGGAGGGGGCGACCACTGAAGCTTTCTTT. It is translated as CASSTHLEGATTEAFF. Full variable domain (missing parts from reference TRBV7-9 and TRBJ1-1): DTGVSQNPRHKITKRGQNVTFRCDPISEHNRLYWYRQTLGQGPEFLTYFQNEAQLEKSRLLSDRFSAERPKGSFSTLEIQRTEQGDSAMYLCASSTHLEGATTEAFFGQGTRLTVV.

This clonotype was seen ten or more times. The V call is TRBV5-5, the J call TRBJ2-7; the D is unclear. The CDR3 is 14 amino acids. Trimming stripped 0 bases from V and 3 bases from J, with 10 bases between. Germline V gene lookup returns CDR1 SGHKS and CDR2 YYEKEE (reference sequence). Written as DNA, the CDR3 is TGTGCCAGCAGCTTGGGTCAGCCAGGCTACGAGCAGTACTTC. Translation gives CASSLGQPGYEQYF.